The TCR beta chain described here comes from a study of CD8 T cells in ankylosing spondylitis (dated by TCRdb to about 2017). In terms of the full investigation: T cell receptor beta repertoires were profiled in healthy donors and ankylosing spondylitis patients so that disease-linked TCR variants could be found. The whole study cohort included 108 healthy donors and 25 ankylosing spondylitis patients. Peripheral blood was sampled, and synovial fluid was additionally collected from ankylosing spondylitis patients. Paper-wide results and their limitations: A TCR beta motif of several highly homologous amino acid variants appeared characteristic of blood from ankylosing spondylitis patients. Some motif variants were previously reported in synovial fluid and blood of reactive arthritis patients, suggesting common disease-initiation mechanisms. The disease-linked clones were reported as significantly enriched in matched synovial fluid samples from ankylosing spondylitis patients. A CD8+ phenotype was shown by the disease-linked clones, which were found at relatively low frequencies in peripheral blood.

Synovial fluid samples were matched to blood samples from the same ankylosing spondylitis patients. V loses 5 bases at its end and J loses 1 base; junction bases beyond the gene matches: 1. The CDR3 runs 13 residues from the cysteine to the phenylalanine. Only the CDR3 DNA stays, 39 bases, in frame from base 1. Looking up the germline V gene yields CDR1 ENHRY and CDR2 SYGVKD. The instrument given in TCRdb is Illumina HiSeq 2500. Quantitative 5'-RACE with molecular barcodes was used to prepare TCR beta libraries. For the original study's pipeline: A new computational method based on a probabilistic model of VDJ rearrangement was used to identify disease-linked TCR variants. TCRdb redid the processing of the public reads, applying fastp at Q25 and MiXCR, and retained in-frame beta chains. Rows merge per CDR3 protein into single entries with the most common DNA and genes. The V and J calls here are based on TCRdb, not the publication. The sample data list 100,000 or so distinct CDR3 sequences, and under 30% of these were observed just once. The ten largest clonotypes hold 9% to 15% of the sample.

In the case of this clonotype: The specificity of this receptor is unknown. No much larger clonotype is one base removed from it; base qualities were not supplied.

The sample comprised synovial fluid, either unsorted or a sorted T cell fraction (not recorded which). The chain was built from TRBV10-3 and TRBJ2-5; the junction holds 7 bases that match TRBD2. This sequence originates from a male donor with ankylosing spondylitis. The CDR3 sequence is CAISRLAQETQYF. The nucleotides read TGTGCCATCAGTCGACTAGCCCAAGAGACCCAGTACTTC.